This TCR beta chain is from a study of regulatory T cells in long-lasting Graves disease. Germline lookup yields CDR1 KGHDR and CDR2 SFDVKD. The CDR3 is made up of 16 amino acids. With 3 bases removed from V and 5 bases from J, the gap between germline ends came to 18 bases. With iRepertoire HTBI primers and Arm-PCR of CDR3 regions, TCR beta libraries were built. Each CDR3 protein gets one entry after TCRdb re-called the multiplex PCR reads with MiXCR. The table has hundreds of thousands of distinct CDR3 sequences, approximately 12% seen once. The time point here: newly diagnosed GD, antithyroid drugs for less than 3 months. TCR sequences were obtained from RNA taken from PBMCs. The data were also submitted as part of a second study, on T cells in Graves' hyperthyroidism and ophthalmopathy.

The V call is TRBV24-1, the J call TRBJ1-2, with TRBD1 as a possible D gene (5 bases). The input for sequencing was peripheral blood mononuclear cells (PBMCs), taken at new diagnosis, from a patient treated with antithyroid drugs. This TCR was recovered from a man younger than 45 with Graves disease. CDR3 sequence (DNA): TGTGCCACCAGTGATAGGGGCCAGGTCCTGATATATGGCTACACCTTC. Its translation: CATSDRGQVLIYGYTF.